Sequencing of this TCR beta chain was carried out in a study of blood T cell repertoires in COVID-19. Overall study context: COVID-19 samples, acute and convalescent, were from the United States, Italy and Spain. From T cells, B-cell-depleted T cells, or PBMCs came the material, which was cDNA or gDNA.

J lost 5 bases, V lost 1 base, and 4 bases had no gene match. The CDR3 loop spans 15 amino acids. Germline CDR1 and CDR2: SGHTA and FQGNSA. Assay used: immunoSEQ multiplex PCR; TCRdb lists only in-frame clones, some missing. The sample yields fewer than 350,000 clones, around 85% seen once. In the 2 weeks before study entry, exposed participants met a COVID-19 case, which was PCR-confirmed or clinician-diagnosed. The sequenced sample consisted of PBMCs or T cells enriched from blood (not recorded which). This TCR came from a woman in her twenties or thirties who had been exposed to COVID-19. V gene TRBV7-2 combines with J gene TRBJ2-3; 9 positions match TRBD2. The CDR3 DNA reads TGTGCCAGCAGCTTAGGGGCTAGCGGGGTAGATACGCAGTATTTT. The encoded protein is CASSLGASGVDTQYF.